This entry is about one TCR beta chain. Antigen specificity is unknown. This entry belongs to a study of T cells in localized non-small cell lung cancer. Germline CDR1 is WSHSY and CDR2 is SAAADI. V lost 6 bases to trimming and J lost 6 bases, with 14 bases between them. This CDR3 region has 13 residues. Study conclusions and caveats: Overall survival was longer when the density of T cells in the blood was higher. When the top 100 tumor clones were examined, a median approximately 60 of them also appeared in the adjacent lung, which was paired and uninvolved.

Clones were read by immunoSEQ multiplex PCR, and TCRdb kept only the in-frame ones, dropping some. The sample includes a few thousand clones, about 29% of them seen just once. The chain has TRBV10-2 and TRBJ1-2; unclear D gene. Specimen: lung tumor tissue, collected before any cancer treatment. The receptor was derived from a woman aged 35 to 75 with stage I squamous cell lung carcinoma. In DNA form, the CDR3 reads TGCGCCAGCAGCGAGACATTGTATGATGGCTACACCTTC. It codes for CASSETLYDGYTF.